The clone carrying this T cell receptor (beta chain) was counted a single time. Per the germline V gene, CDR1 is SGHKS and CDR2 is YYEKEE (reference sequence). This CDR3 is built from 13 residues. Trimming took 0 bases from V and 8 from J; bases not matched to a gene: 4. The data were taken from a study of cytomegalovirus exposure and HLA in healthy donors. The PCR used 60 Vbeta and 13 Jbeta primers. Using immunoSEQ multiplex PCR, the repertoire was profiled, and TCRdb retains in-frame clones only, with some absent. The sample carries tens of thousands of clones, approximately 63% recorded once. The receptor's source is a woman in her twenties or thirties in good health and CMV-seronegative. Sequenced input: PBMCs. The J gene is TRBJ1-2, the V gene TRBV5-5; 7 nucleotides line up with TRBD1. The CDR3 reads CASSLGRGRGYTF. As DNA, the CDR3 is TGTGCCAGCAGCTTGGGTAGGGGGCGAGGCTACACCTTC. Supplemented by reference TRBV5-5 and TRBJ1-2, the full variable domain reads DAGVTQSPTHLIKTRGQQVTLRCSPISGHKSVSWYQQVLGQGPQFIFQYYEKEERGRGNFPDRFSARQFPNYSSELNVNALLLGDSALYLCASSLGRGRGYTFGSGTRLTVV.